This T cell receptor beta chain was found in a study of OX40 agonist ivuxolimab in advanced cancers. Study outcomes and limitations: Low normalized T-cell clonal expansion was additionally recorded for some nonresponders.

Regarding this clone: The antigen is unknown.

TCRdb's table, derived via immunoSEQ multiplex PCR, lists solely in-frame clones and lacks some. This table has about 58,000 clones, roughly nine tenths appearing once. The V gene's germline CDR1 is MDHEN and CDR2 SYDVKM. Unmatched junction bases numbered 5, after V lost 4 bases and J lost 5 bases. The CDR3 runs to 14 residues. This sequence originates from an adult with an advanced solid tumor such as melanoma, head and neck, liver or kidney cancer. Sequencing used CD4+ or CD8+ T cells sorted from blood, obtained in a trial of the OX40 agonist ivuxolimab. The rearrangement joins TRBV28 to TRBJ2-3; 8 nucleotides match TRBD1. CDR3 residues: CASSSGQGKDTQYF. The CDR3 coding sequence is TGTGCCAGCAGTTCCGGACAGGGTAAAGATACGCAGTATTTT.